The 26 T cell receptor beta chains reported below all come from one sample, sequenced in a study of response to subunit inactivated influenza vaccine. TCRdb independently ran MiXCR on the RT-PCR reads; one entry per CDR3 protein. In the table there are roughly 540,000 distinct CDR3 sequences, around 25% of which are singletons. The same data also contributed to another study, on T cells expressing NK-cell markers. That source notes: Scientists made TCR beta cDNA using 5'RACE template switching with UMIs.

The source material was CD4+ T cells sorted from PBMCs, sampled 12 days after vaccination. Receptors were obtained from a man in his fifties who received an inactivated influenza vaccine.

The sample holds a few counts of this clonotype. The rearrangement links TRBV5-1 to TRBJ2-7; 9 bases line up with TRBD1. The germline gives CDR1 SGHRS, CDR2 YFSETQ. The ends lost 6 bases at V and 5 bases at J; junction bases unmatched: 12. This CDR3 spans 15 amino acids. CDR3 protein: CASTIMGQGFNEQYF. The CDR3 DNA reads as TGCGCCAGCACCATTATGGGACAGGGATTCAACGAGCAGTACTTC. Full variable domain (missing parts from reference TRBV5-1 and TRBJ2-7): KAGVTQTPRYLIKTRGQQVTLSCSPISGHRSVSWYQQTPGQGLQFLFEYFSETQRNKGNFPGRFSGRQFSNSRSEMNVSTLELGDSALYLCASTIMGQGFNEQYFGPGTRLTVT.

V and J are TRBV12-3 or TRBV12-4 and TRBJ2-4; 8 nucleotides line up with TRBD2. The trim removed 5 bases at V and 0 bases at J, leaving 12 bases unmatched. The CDR3 totals 18 residues. CDR3 in DNA: TGTGCCAGCAGTCCTCGGACTAGCCAAACCTTAGCCAAAAACATTCAGTACTTC. Translated: CASSPRTSQTLAKNIQYF.

This clonotype was observed a few times. J is TRBJ2-1 and V is TRBV5-8, with 8 bases matching TRBD2. CDR3 length: 15 amino acids. The germline V gene has CDR1 SGHTS and CDR2 YDEGEE. V gave up 0 bases and J gave up 7 bases; unmatched junction bases: 6. CDR3 region: CASSLGSGSLNEQFF. The DNA of the CDR3 is TGTGCCAGCAGCTTGGGGAGCGGGAGTTTAAATGAGCAGTTCTTC.

V is TRBV5-6 and J is TRBJ2-7; possible D gene TRBD1, 5 bases. Germline V lookup: CDR1 SGHDT, CDR2 YYEEEE. The CDR3 loop spans 15 amino acids. V lost 4 bases and J lost 2, with 16 bases in between. Here the CDR3 DNA reads TGTGCCAGCAGCCCATGGGGCGTAGCCACCTACGAGCAGTACTTC. Amino acid sequence: CASSPWGVATYEQYF.

The genes are TRBV5-1 and TRBJ1-4; TRBD1 agrees at 7 bases. Germline lookup yields CDR1 SGHRS and CDR2 YFSETQ. This CDR3 contains 15 residues. J gave up 5 bases and V 4 bases, and 8 bases lay outside the gene matches. The CDR3, as DNA: TGCGCCAGCAGCCCTGGGGACAGAAAAAATGAAAAACTGTTTTTT. It codes for CASSPGDRKNEKLFF. The full variable domain, rest sourced from reference TRBV5-1 and TRBJ1-4, is KAGVTQTPRYLIKTRGQQVTLSCSPISGHRSVSWYQQTPGQGLQFLFEYFSETQRNKGNFPGRFSGRQFSNSRSEMNVSTLELGDSALYLCASSPGDRKNEKLFFGSGTQLSVL.

This clonotype appeared a few times. This chain links TRBV10-3 with TRBJ2-3, with TRBD2 matching over 7 bases. CDR3 size: 14 residues. The J segment lost 0 bases and the V segment lost 8 bases, leaving 5 bases of the junction unmatched. Germline loops: CDR1 ENHRY, CDR2 SYGVKD. This CDR3 is CAIGLRGSTDTQYF. For the CDR3, the DNA is TGTGCCATCGGGTTGCGGGGGAGCACAGATACGCAGTATTTT.

The CDR3 is CASSPENSPLHF. CDR3 nucleotide sequence: TGTGCCAGCAGCCCCGAGAATTCACCCCTCCACTTT. The chain employs TRBV7-9 and TRBJ1-6; D unclear. V was clipped by 5 bases and J by 7 bases, with 6 bases between them. The germline V gene encodes CDR1 SEHNR and CDR2 FQNEAQ (reference sequence). CDR3 size: 12 residues.

The chain is built from TRBV5-1 and TRBJ2-2; TRBD1 aligns across 8 bases. From germline, CDR1 is SGHRS and CDR2 YFSETQ. J was trimmed by 6 bases and V by 0 bases; bases with no gene match: 10. This CDR3 spans 17 amino acids. This CDR3 reads CASSLEGRTGKAGELFF. The CDR3 DNA reads as TGCGCCAGCAGCTTGGAAGGGAGGACAGGGAAGGCCGGGGAGCTGTTTTTT.

J is TRBJ2-1 and V is TRBV5-1; tentatively, D is TRBD1 (5 bases). CDR3 length: 14 amino acids. From germline, CDR1 is SGHRS and CDR2 YFSETQ. V lost 0 bases and J lost 8, with 12 bases in between. The CDR3 nucleotides are TGCGCCAGCAGCTTGGTCCAGGGATTCTATGAGCAGTTCTTC. This gives the protein CASSLVQGFYEQFF.

The V call is TRBV15, the J call TRBJ2-6, with D unclear. The V end lost 5 bases, the J end lost 3 bases, and 8 bases lay between the germline ends. This CDR3 contains 14 residues. Per the germline V gene, CDR1 is LNHNV and CDR2 is YYDKDF (reference sequence). The CDR3 spells CATSARVGANVLTF. The DNA for the CDR3 is TGTGCCACCAGCGCACGGGTTGGGGCCAACGTCCTGACTTTC.

J is TRBJ2-2 and V is TRBV11-3; 11 bases line up with TRBD2. The CDR3 sequence is 16 residues long. Trimming took 5 bases from V and 4 from J; bases not matched to a gene: 6. Germline CDR1 SGHNT, CDR2 YENEEA. The CDR3 loop reads CASSAVLAGVTGELFF. The DNA for the CDR3 is TGTGCCAGCAGCGCGGTACTAGCGGGAGTCACCGGGGAGCTGTTTTTT.

A few counts support this clonotype. The gene calls are TRBV10-3 and TRBJ1-2, with 11 bases fitting TRBD1. The CDR3 loop spans 14 amino acids. The trim removed 7 bases at V and 6 bases at J, leaving 7 bases unmatched. Germline CDR1 reads ENHRY; CDR2 reads SYGVKD. The CDR3 DNA sequence: TGTGCCATCACTACGGACAGGGGGCTACATGGCTACACCTTC. Amino acids: CAITTDRGLHGYTF.

This clonotype has more than one count but fewer than ten. The chain is built from TRBV28 and TRBJ2-2; no definite D call. The V end was cut by 3 bases, the J end by 5 bases, with 7 bases between. This CDR3 region has 13 residues. Germline V CDR1 and CDR2: MDHEN, SYDVKM. CDR3 in amino acids: CASSFPGTGELFF. In nucleotides, the CDR3 is TGTGCCAGCAGTTTCCCGGGTACCGGGGAGCTGTTTTTT.

This clonotype was seen more than once but under ten times. V and J are TRBV2 and TRBJ2-7, with D uncertain. CDR3 length equals 15 residues. Germline V lookup: CDR1 SNHLY, CDR2 FYNNEI. V gave up 5 bases and J gave up 4 bases, with 18 bases separating them. The CDR3 loop reads CASSQTRLSFYEQYF. In nucleotides, the CDR3 is TGTGCCAGCAGTCAGACACGTCTAAGCTTTTACGAGCAGTACTTC.

The V gene is TRBV6-5, the J gene TRBJ2-2; D is possibly TRBD2 (6 bases). Trimming took off 4 bases at V and 9 bases at J, with 18 bases between the two ends. CDR1 MNHEY and CDR2 SVGAGI come from the germline V gene. CDR3 size: 15 residues. The CDR3 spells CASSSGGGEARELFF. The CDR3 nucleotides read TGTGCCAGCAGTTCAGGAGGCGGGGAAGCCCGGGAGCTGTTTTTT.

Only a few counts were recorded for this clonotype. V gene TRBV6-1 combines with J gene TRBJ2-1; 8 bases map to TRBD2. V lost 8 bases and J lost 7; bases outside the gene matches: 13. CDR1 and CDR2 (germline): MNHNS, SASEGT. This CDR3 contains 15 residues. The CDR3 DNA follows: TGTGCCAGCGGGAGCGGGAGTTTGGGAGGTAATGAGCAGTTCTTC. The encoded protein is CASGSGSLGGNEQFF.

V usage is TRBV20-1 and J usage is TRBJ2-1; the match to TRBD2 covers 11 bases. With 6 bases clipped from V and 6 bases from J, the junction kept 7 bases outside the gene matches. This CDR3 spans 14 amino acids. The germline CDR1 and CDR2 sequences are DFQATT and SNEGSKA (reference sequence). CDR3 residues: CSATTSGRSNEQFF. Here the CDR3 DNA reads TGCAGTGCCACAACTAGCGGGAGAAGCAATGAGCAGTTCTTC.

This clonotype showed up just a few times. This sequence joins TRBV4-2 and TRBJ2-3; D unclear. The CDR3 is 14 amino acids. Trimming stripped 8 bases from V and 1 base from J, with 13 bases between. In germline, CDR1 is LGHNA, CDR2 YNFKEQ. CDR3 residues: CASRPARRTDTQYF. The CDR3 region has the DNA TGTGCCAGCCGCCCGGCTAGACGCACAGATACGCAGTATTTT.

This chain connects TRBV20-1 to TRBJ2-3; 8 bases align to TRBD1. The CDR3 has 15 residues. The trim removed 7 bases at V and 1 base at J, leaving 10 bases unmatched. Germline V gene sequence: CDR1 DFQATT, CDR2 SNEGSKA (reference sequence). As DNA, the CDR3 is TGCAGTGAAAAATCTCGGGGACAGGGCACAGATACGCAGTATTTT. Protein: CSEKSRGQGTDTQYF.

The rearrangement joins TRBV12-3 or TRBV12-4 to TRBJ1-3; no clear D. The CDR3 is 12 residues long. The V and J ends lost 2 bases and 5 bases respectively, with 4 bases between them. In DNA, the CDR3 is TGTGCCAGCAGTTTATGGCGAAACACCATATATTTT. Protein sequence: CASSLWRNTIYF.

This clonotype was observed many times. The chain recombines TRBV28 with TRBJ2-7; 13 bases align to TRBD2. Germline V gene lookup returns CDR1 MDHEN and CDR2 SYDVKM. V lost 4 bases and J lost 3; bases outside the gene matches: 9. This CDR3 contains 17 residues. The CDR3 nucleotides read TGTGCCAGCAGTTCCAGACTAGCGGGAGGTCTGGGCTACGAGCAGTACTTC. It codes for CASSSRLAGGLGYEQYF.

The gene calls are TRBV9 and TRBJ1-1; D gene unclear. Germline V gene lookup returns CDR1 SGDLS and CDR2 YYNGEE. The CDR3 sequence is 14 residues long. With 2 bases removed from V and 1 base from J, the gap between germline ends came to 9 bases. The CDR3 is CASSVQGWNTEAFF. The CDR3 nucleotides are TGTGCCAGCAGCGTGCAAGGGTGGAACACTGAAGCTTTCTTT.

The sample holds a few counts of this clonotype. This chain uses TRBV10-3 with TRBJ2-2; 12 bases are shared with TRBD2. The CDR3 sequence is 16 residues long. The trim removed 3 bases at V and 5 bases at J, leaving 4 bases unmatched. The germline V gene encodes CDR1 ENHRY and CDR2 SYGVKD. In nucleotides, the CDR3 is TGTGCCATCAGTGAACGACTAGCGGGAGATACCGGGGAGCTGTTTTTT. Translating gives CAISERLAGDTGELFF.

The sample holds a few counts of this clonotype. The chain uses TRBV2 and TRBJ2-5; D is possibly TRBD1 (6 bases). The CDR3 covers 14 residues. Looked up from germline, CDR1 is SNHLY and CDR2 is FYNNEI. With 6 bases removed from V and 5 bases from J, the gap between germline ends came to 16 bases. CDR3 residues: CASSLQGEPETQYF. The CDR3 nucleotides read TGTGCCAGCAGCCTACAGGGAGAGCCGGAGACCCAGTACTTC.

This clonotype turned up a few times. V usage is TRBV30 and J usage is TRBJ1-3, with unresolved D. V gave up 0 bases and J gave up 0 bases, with 6 bases separating them. Germline V gives CDR1 GTSNPN, CDR2 SVGIG (reference sequence). The CDR3 is 14 residues long. The CDR3 nucleotides are TGTGCCTGGAGTGTATGGAACTCTGGAAACACCATATATTTT. Residues: CAWSVWNSGNTIYF.

This clonotype was detected only a few times. This chain uses TRBV9 with TRBJ1-4, with TRBD1 identical over 8 bases. Germline V gene data show CDR1 as SGDLS and CDR2 as YYNGEE. This CDR3 region has 16 residues. The V gene end was trimmed by 0 bases and the J gene end by 7 bases; junction bases not matched to a gene: 8. The CDR3 region has the DNA TGTGCCAGCAGCGTAGAGCCGACAGGGGAGCGTGAAAAACTGTTTTTT. This encodes CASSVEPTGEREKLFF.